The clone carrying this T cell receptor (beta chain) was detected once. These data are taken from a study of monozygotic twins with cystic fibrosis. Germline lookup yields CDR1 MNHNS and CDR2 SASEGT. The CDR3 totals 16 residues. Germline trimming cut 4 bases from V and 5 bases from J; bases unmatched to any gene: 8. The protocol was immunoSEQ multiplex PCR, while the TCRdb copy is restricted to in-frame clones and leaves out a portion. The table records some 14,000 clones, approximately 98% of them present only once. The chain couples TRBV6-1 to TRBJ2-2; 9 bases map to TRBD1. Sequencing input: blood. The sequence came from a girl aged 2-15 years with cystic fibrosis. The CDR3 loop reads CASSGTGTGRTGELFF. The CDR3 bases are TGTGCCAGCAGTGGAACCGGGACAGGGAGGACCGGGGAGCTGTTTTTT.